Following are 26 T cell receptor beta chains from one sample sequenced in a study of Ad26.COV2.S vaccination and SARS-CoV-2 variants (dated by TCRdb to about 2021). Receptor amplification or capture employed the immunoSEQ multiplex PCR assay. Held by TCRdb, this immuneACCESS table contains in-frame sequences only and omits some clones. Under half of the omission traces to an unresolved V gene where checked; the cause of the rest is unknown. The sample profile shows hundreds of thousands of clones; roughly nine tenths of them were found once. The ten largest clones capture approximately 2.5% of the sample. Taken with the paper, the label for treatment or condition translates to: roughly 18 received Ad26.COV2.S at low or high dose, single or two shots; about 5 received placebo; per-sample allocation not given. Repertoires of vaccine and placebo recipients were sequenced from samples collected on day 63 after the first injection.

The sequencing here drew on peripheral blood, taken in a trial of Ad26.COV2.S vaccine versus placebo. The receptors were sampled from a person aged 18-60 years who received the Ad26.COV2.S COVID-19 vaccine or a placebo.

The CDR3 sequence is CASSSTGVGGTEAFF. CDR3 DNA: TGTGCCAGCAGCTCGACAGGGGTTGGGGGCACTGAAGCTTTCTTT. V is TRBV7-3 and J is TRBJ1-1, with 8 bases aligning to TRBD1. Germline CDR1 and CDR2: SGHTA and FQGTGA. The CDR3 extends over 15 amino acids. V lost 4 bases to trimming and J lost 4 bases; unmatched junction nucleotides: 8.

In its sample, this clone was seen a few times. The CDR3 bases are TGCGCCAGCAGCGCCACCGGGGCGGGCTACGAGCAGTACTTC. Encoded protein: CASSATGAGYEQYF. The chain employs TRBV5-1 and TRBJ2-7, with D tentatively TRBD1 or TRBD2 (5 bases each). The CDR3 runs 14 residues. The V and J ends lost 4 bases and 3 bases respectively, with 14 bases between them. CDR1 and CDR2 (germline): SGHRS, YFSETQ.

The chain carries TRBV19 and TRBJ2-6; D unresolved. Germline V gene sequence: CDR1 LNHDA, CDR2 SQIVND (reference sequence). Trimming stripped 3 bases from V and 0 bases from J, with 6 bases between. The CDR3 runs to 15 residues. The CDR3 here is CASSMLNSGANVLTF. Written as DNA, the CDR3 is TGTGCCAGTAGTATGCTTAACTCTGGGGCCAACGTCCTGACTTTC.

CDR3 coding DNA: TGTGCCAGCAGTTATAGCGGGGGGGCATTTAAGACCCAGTACTTC. Its translation is CASSYSGGAFKTQYF. The rearrangement uses TRBV27 and TRBJ2-5; TRBD2 agrees at 11 bases. Germline CDR1 is MNHEY and CDR2 is SMNVEV (reference sequence). The junction had 7 bases not matched to a gene; V was cut back by 4 bases and J by 6 bases. There are 15 residues in the CDR3.

CDR3 residues: CASSQPSSGGAWEQFF. The CDR3, as DNA: TGCGCCAGCAGCCAGCCCTCTAGCGGGGGGGCTTGGGAGCAGTTCTTC. The chain uses TRBV4-3 and TRBJ2-1, with TRBD2 matching over 12 bases. This CDR3 is built from 16 residues. The J segment lost 10 bases and the V segment lost 3 bases, leaving 10 bases of the junction unmatched. Germline V CDR1 and CDR2: LGHNA, YSLEER.

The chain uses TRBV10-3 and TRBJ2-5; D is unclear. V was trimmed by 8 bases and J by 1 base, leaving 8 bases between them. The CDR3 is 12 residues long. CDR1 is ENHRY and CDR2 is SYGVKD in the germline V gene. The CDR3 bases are TGTGCCATCGGCGACGGCCAAGAGACCCAGTACTTC. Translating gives CAIGDGQETQYF.

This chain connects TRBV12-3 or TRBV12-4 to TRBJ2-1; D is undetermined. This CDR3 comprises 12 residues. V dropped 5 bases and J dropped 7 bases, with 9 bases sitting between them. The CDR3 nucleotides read TGTGCCAGCAGTGGGTTATTTAATGAGCAGTTCTTC. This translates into CASSGLFNEQFF.

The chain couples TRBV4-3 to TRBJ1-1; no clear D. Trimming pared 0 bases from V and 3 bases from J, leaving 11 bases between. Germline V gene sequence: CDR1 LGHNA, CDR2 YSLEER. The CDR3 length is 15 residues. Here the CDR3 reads CASSQEGRDDTEAFF. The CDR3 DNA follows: TGCGCCAGCAGCCAAGAGGGGAGGGATGACACTGAAGCTTTCTTT.

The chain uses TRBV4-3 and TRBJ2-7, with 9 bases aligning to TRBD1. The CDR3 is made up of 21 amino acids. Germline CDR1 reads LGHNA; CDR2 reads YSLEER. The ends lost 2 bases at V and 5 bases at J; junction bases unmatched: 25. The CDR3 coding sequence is TGCGCCAGCAGCCAAAGGTCGTGGGGCTTATCTGACCGGGACAGGGTGGACGAGCAGTACTTC. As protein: CASSQRSWGLSDRDRVDEQYF.

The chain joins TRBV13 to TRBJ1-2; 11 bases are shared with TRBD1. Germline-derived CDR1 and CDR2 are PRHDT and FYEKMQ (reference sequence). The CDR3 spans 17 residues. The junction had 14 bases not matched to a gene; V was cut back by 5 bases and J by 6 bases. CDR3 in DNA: TGTGCCAGCAGCCTAAGGGCGTCCGGGACAGGGGGTAATGGCTACACCTTC. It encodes CASSLRASGTGGNGYTF.

CDR3: CASSLSAGASTEAFF. CDR3 in DNA: TGTGCCAGCAGTTTATCGGCGGGGGCAAGCACTGAAGCTTTCTTT. The chain links TRBV28 to TRBJ1-1, with D maybe TRBD1 (6 bases). The CDR3 length is 15 residues. Germline V CDR1 and CDR2: MDHEN, SYDVKM. Trimming cost V 1 base and J 4 bases, with 13 bases left between them.

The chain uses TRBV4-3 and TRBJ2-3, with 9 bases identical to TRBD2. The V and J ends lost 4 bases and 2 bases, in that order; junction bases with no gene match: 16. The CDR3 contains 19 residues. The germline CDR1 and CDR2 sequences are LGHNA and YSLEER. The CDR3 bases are TGCGCCAGCAGCCGGAGTAGCGGGAGAGATTGGTGGAACACAGATACGCAGTATTTT. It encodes CASSRSSGRDWWNTDTQYF.

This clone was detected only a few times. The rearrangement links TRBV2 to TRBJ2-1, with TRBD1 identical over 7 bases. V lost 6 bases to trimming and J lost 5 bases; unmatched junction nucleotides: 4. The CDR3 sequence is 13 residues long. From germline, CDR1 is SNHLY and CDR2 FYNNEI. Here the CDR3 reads CASRAGTDNEQFF. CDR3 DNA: TGTGCCAGCAGGGCCGGGACAGACAATGAGCAGTTCTTC. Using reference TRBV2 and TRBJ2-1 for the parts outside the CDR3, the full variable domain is EPEVTQTPSHQVTQMGQEVILRCVPISNHLYFYWYRQILGQKVEFLVSFYNNEISEKSEIFDDQFSVERPDGSNFTLKIRSTKLEDSAMYFCASRAGTDNEQFFGPGTRLTVL.

CDR3 DNA sequence: TGTGCCAGTAGTTCAGGGGGCCATGGGTACGAGCAGTACTTC. Its protein is CASSSGGHGYEQYF. This chain connects TRBV19 to TRBJ2-7, with TRBD1 identical over 8 bases. V lost 5 bases to trimming and J lost 4 bases; unmatched junction nucleotides: 7. This CDR3 comprises 14 residues. Per the germline V gene, CDR1 is LNHDA and CDR2 is SQIVND (reference sequence).

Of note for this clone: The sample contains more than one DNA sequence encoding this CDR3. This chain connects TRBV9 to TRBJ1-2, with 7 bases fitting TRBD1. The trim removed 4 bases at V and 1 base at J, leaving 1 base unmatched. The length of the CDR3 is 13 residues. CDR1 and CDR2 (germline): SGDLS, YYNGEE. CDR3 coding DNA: TGTGCCAGCAGCAGGGACAGTAACTATGGCTACACCTTC. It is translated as CASSRDSNYGYTF.

The CDR3 loop is CSASPLYGYTF. The CDR3 DNA reads TGCAGTGCTAGCCCCCTTTATGGCTACACCTTC. The rearrangement joins TRBV20-1 to TRBJ1-2; D unclear. Germline V lookup: CDR1 DFQATT, CDR2 SNEGSKA (reference sequence). The CDR3 extends over 11 amino acids. Trimming took off 3 bases at V and 5 bases at J, with 7 bases between the two ends.

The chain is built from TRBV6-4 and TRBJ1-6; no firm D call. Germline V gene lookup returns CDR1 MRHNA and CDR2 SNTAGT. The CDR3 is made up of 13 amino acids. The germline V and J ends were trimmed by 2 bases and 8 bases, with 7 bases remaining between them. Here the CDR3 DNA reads TGTGCCAGCAGTGACGGGTGGGATTCACCCCTCCACTTT. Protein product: CASSDGWDSPLHF.

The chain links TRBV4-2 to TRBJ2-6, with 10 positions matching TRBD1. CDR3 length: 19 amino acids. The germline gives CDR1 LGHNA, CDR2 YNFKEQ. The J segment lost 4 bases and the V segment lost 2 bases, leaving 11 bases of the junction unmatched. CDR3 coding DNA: TGTGCCAGCAGCCAACCTTGGGACAGGGGAAGTGCGGGGGCCAACGTCCTGACTTTC. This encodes CASSQPWDRGSAGANVLTF.

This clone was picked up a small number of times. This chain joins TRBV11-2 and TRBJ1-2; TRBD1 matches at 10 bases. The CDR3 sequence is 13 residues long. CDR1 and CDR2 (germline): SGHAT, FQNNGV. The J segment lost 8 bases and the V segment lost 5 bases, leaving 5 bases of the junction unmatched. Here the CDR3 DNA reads TGTGCCAGCAGCAGGGACAGGGGAGAGGGCTACACCTTC. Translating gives CASSRDRGEGYTF.

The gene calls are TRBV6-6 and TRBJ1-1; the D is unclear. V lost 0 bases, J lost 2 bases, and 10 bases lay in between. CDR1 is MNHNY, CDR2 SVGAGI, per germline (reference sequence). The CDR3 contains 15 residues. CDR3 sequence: CASSYSVVVNTEAFF. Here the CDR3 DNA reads TGTGCCAGCAGTTACTCCGTGGTGGTAAACACTGAAGCTTTCTTT.

CDR3 protein: CASSLVPSESTEAFF. DNA for the CDR3: TGTGCCAGCAGCTTAGTCCCCAGCGAGAGCACTGAAGCTTTCTTT. This chain links TRBV5-4 with TRBJ1-1, with D unclear. The CDR3 consists of 15 residues. CDR1 is SGHNT and CDR2 is YYREEE in the germline V gene (reference sequence). V lost 2 bases to trimming and J lost 4 bases, with 15 bases between them.

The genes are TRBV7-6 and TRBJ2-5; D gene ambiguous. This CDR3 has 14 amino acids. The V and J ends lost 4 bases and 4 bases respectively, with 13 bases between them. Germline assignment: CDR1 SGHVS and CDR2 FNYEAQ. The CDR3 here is CASSSRVRGETQYF. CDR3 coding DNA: TGTGCCAGCAGCTCTCGGGTCCGCGGAGAGACCCAGTACTTC.

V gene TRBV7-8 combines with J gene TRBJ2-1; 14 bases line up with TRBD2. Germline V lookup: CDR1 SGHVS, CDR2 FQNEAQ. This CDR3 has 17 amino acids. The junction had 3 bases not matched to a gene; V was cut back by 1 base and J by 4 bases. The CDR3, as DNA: TGTGCCAGCAGCTTAGGACTAGCGGGAGGGAATTACAATGAGCAGTTCTTC. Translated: CASSLGLAGGNYNEQFF. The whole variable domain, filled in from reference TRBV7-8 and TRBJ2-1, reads GAGVSQSPRYKVAKRGQDVALRCDPISGHVSLFWYQQALGQGPEFLTYFQNEAQLDKSGLPSDRFFAERPEGSVSTLKIQRTQQEDSAVYLCASSLGLAGGNYNEQFFGPGTRLTVL.

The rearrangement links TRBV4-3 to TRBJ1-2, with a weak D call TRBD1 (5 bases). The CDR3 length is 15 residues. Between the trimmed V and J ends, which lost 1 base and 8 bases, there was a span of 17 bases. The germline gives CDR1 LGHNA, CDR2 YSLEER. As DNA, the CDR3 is TGCGCCAGCAGCCAAGTGCGGGTCCAGGGCAGCGGCTACACCTTC. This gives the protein CASSQVRVQGSGYTF.

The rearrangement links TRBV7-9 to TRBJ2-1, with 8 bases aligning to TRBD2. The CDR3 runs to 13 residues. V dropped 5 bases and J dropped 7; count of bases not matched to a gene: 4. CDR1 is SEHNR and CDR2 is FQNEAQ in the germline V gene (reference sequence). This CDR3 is CASSMGLGNEQFF. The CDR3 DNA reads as TGTGCCAGCAGCATGGGACTAGGTAATGAGCAGTTCTTC.

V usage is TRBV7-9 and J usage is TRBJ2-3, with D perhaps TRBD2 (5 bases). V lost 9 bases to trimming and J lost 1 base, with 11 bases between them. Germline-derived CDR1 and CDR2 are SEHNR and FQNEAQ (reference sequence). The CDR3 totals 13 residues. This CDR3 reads CASSGSRTDTQYF. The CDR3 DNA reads TGTGCCAGTTCGGGATCCCGCACAGATACGCAGTATTTT.